The T cell receptor beta chain described here comes from a study of cytomegalovirus exposure and HLA in healthy donors. Regarding the study as a whole: DRB1 had the most TCR associations and HLA-C the fewest, a later analysis found, with rates varying by HLA locus. The study dropped some indistinguishable V segments, TRBV6-2 and TRBV6-3 among them. One cluster of highly shared sequence variants probably arose as a sequencing artifact.

The PCR employed 60 Vbeta primers together with 13 Jbeta primers. Generated by immunoSEQ multiplex PCR, the TCRdb table keeps only in-frame clones and is missing some. The data show around 150,000 clones, 75% to 80% seen once. Per the germline V gene, CDR1 is SQVTM and CDR2 is ANQGSEA. The CDR3 is 13 residues long. Trimming shortened V by 5 bases and J by 4 bases, and 14 bases separated the two germline ends. To note about this clone: Its antigen is unknown.

The sample consisted of PBMCs. The TCR was taken from a woman in her forties in good health and CMV-seropositive. The V gene is TRBV29-1, the J gene TRBJ1-1; D is uncertain. The CDR3 region has the DNA TGCAGCGTTTCTTGGCGGGTCTCCACTGAAGCTTTCTTT. It codes for CSVSWRVSTEAFF.